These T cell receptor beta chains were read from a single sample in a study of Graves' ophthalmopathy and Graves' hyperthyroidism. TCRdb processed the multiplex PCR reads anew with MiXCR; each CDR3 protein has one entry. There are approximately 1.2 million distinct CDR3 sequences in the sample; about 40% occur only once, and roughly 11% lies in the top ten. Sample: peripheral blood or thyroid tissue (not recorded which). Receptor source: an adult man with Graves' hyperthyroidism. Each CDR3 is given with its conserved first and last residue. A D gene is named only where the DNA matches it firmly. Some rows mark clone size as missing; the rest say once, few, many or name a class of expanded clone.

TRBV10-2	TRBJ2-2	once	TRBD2	CASSPLAGSLAEELFF	TGTGCCAGCAGTCCCCTAGCGGGATCCTTAGCCGAGGAGCTGTTTTTT
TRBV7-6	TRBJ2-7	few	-	CASSLSSLYEQYF	TGTGCCAGCAGCTTATCTAGCCTCTACGAGCAGTACTTC
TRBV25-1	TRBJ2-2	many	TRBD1	CASSEDRGLGTGELFF	TGTGCCAGCAGTGAAGACAGGGGGCTCGGCACCGGGGAGCTGTTTTTT
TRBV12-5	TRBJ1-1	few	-	CASGFGYTEAFF	TGTGCTAGTGGTTTCGGTTACACTGAAGCTTTCTTT
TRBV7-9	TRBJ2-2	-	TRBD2	CASSRLAAFGGELFF	TGTGCCAGCAGCCGACTAGCGGCGTTCGGCGGGGAGCTGTTTTTT
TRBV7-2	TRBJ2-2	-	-	CASSLAGGDSNTGELFF	TGTGCCAGCAGCTTAGCCGGGGGCGACTCGAACACCGGGGAGCTGTTTTTT
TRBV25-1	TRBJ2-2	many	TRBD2	CASIERDGIGELFF	TGTGCCAGCATCGAGCGGGATGGCATCGGGGAGCTGTTTTTT
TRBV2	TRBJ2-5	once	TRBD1	CASRKAGGKETQYF	TGTGCCAGCAGGAAGGCAGGGGGAAAAGAGACCCAGTACTTC
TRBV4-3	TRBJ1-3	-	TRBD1	CASSQEGDRVFNTIYF	TGCGCCAGCAGCCAAGAGGGGGACAGGGTATTTAACACCATATATTTT
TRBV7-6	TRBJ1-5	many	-	CASSLGSASNQPQHF	TGTGCCAGCAGCTTGGGCAGTGCGAGCAATCAGCCCCAGCATTTT
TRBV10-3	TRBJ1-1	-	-	CAISKGLNTEAFF	TGTGCCATCAGTAAGGGGTTAAACACTGAAGCTTTCTTT
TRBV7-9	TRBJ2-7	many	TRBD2	CASSLAGGAGGTYEQYF	TGTGCCAGCAGCTTAGCCGGGGGGGCGGGAGGAACCTACGAGCAGTACTTC
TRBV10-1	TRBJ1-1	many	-	CASTGGYTEAFF	TGCGCCAGCACAGGCGGATACACTGAAGCTTTCTTT
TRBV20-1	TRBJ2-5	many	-	CSALPRGRPGVETQYF	TGCAGTGCCCTACCGAGAGGACGGCCGGGCGTGGAGACCCAGTACTTC
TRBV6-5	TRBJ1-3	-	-	CASSLGEATGNTIYF	TGTGCCAGCAGTTTGGGGGAGGCTACTGGAAACACCATATATTTT